This TCR beta chain was obtained from a study of cytomegalovirus exposure and HLA in healthy donors (dated by TCRdb to the late 2010s). For context, the study as a whole: According to a later analysis, one platform produced both the 120 validation repertoires and the 670 or so repertoires of the first cohort. The study was designed to test whether signatures of past pathogen exposure could be identified by cataloging public T cell receptors. Along with the approximately 700-subject first cohort, a separate validation cohort of roughly 110 different subjects was used. The study combined high-throughput TCR immunosequencing, statistical association of individual TCRs with disease status, and machine learning to predict cytomegalovirus infection status.

About this clone: Its antigen is not yet known. No quality values exist for individual bases; no much larger clone is one base distant.

The donors belonged to the validation cohort of about 130 subjects, which was separate from the approximately 700-subject first cohort. Overall study results and their limits: The validation cohort had no HLA typing available for a later analysis, so co-occurrence within that cohort was assessed over all 130 or so repertoires. The classifier was reported to diagnose cytomegalovirus status with high specificity and sensitivity in both the original cohort and the validation cohort. Across donors, most TCR sequences were observed very rarely, whereas some public TCRs were present in many individuals. According to the authors, the approach could potentially be generalized to other disease states and immunological phenotypes. In the study, about 150 TCR beta chains were listed as associated with cytomegalovirus. A few of the identified cytomegalovirus-associated TCR beta chains were confirmed in vitro to be specific for cytomegalovirus antigens. In a later analysis, TCRs clustered in the first cohort were found to also tend to co-occur in the 130 or so validation repertoires, with 85% to 95% of cluster scores above 0.

Libraries were prepared through the immunoSEQ multiplex PCR assay. The authors' pipeline ran thus. A statistical classification framework was developed to diagnose cytomegalovirus status using the catalog of TCR beta chain sequences. TCRdb limited this immuneACCESS table to in-frame rearrangements with V and J called. A share of clones is missing; checked studies link under half to unresolved V genes, and the rest is unexplained. The V and J calls and clone size are taken from that table; D and trimming were inferred from the DNA. The sample profile shows tens of thousands of clones; under 96% of them were found once. About 4.5% of the sample goes to the ten largest clones. The source material was PBMCs. This receptor was taken from a woman in her late teens or twenties in good health and CMV-seropositive.

The CDR3 protein is CASSERRGLAGGLYNEQFF. The bases are TGTGCCAGCAGTGAGCGCAGGGGACTAGCGGGAGGGCTGTACAATGAGCAGTTCTTC. The receptor chain draws on TRBV28 and TRBJ2-1; TRBD2 agrees with 16 junctional bases. Its CDR3 holds 19 amino acids, cysteine through phenylalanine. Only the CDR3 region is kept as DNA, spanning 57 bases read in frame from base 1. Taken from the germline V gene, the CDR1 and CDR2 loops are MDHEN and SYDVKM. After removal of 5 bases from V and 4 bases from J, the junction retains 11 bases not matched to a gene.